Shown below are 4 T cell receptor beta chains from a single sample sequenced in a study of graft-versus-host responses after intestinal transplantation. Assay used: immunoSEQ multiplex PCR; TCRdb lists only in-frame clones, some missing. Among 80,000 to 90,000 clones listed, roughly 90% were seen once. These receptors have no known antigen. Sequencing was performed on unstimulated CD4+ T cells sorted from spleen or lymph node cells, taken before intestinal transplant. These receptors were obtained from a human donor who received an intestinal transplant.

V gene TRBV5-8 combines with J gene TRBJ1-5, with TRBD1 as a possible D gene (6 bases). The length of the CDR3 is 15 residues. CDR1 SGHTS and CDR2 YDEGEE come from the germline V gene. Trimming left V 2 bases short and J 1 base short, with 10 bases between. CDR3 protein: CASSLGQSSNQPQHF. The CDR3 nucleotides are TGTGCCAGCAGCTTAGGACAGTCGAGCAATCAGCCCCAGCATTTT.

The chain joins TRBV15 to TRBJ1-1; D unresolved. Trimming cost V 4 bases and J 3 bases, with 3 bases left between them. The germline gives CDR1 LNHNV, CDR2 YYDKDF (reference sequence). This CDR3 spans 11 amino acids. CDR3 amino acids: CATSTYTEAFF. Written as DNA, the CDR3 is TGTGCCACCAGCACTTACACTGAAGCTTTCTTT.

This rearrangement joins TRBV7-2 to TRBJ2-1, with D perhaps matching TRBD2 (6 bases). V was clipped by 5 bases and J by 1 base, with 15 bases between them. The germline CDR1 and CDR2 sequences are SGHTA and FQGNSA. CDR3 size: 16 residues. The CDR3 bases are TGTGCCAGCAGCCCATCGGGACTCCAGTCCTACAATGAGCAGTTCTTC. This codes for CASSPSGLQSYNEQFF.

This chain connects TRBV9 to TRBJ1-1; TRBD1 matches 11 bases. The CDR3 spans 16 residues. Germline CDR1 reads SGDLS; CDR2 reads YYNGEE. With V trimmed by 0 bases and J by 5 bases, 6 bases remained unmatched. CDR3 DNA: TGTGCCAGCAGCGTAGGGGTGGGACAGGGGGAAACTGAAGCTTTCTTT. Its protein is CASSVGVGQGETEAFF.